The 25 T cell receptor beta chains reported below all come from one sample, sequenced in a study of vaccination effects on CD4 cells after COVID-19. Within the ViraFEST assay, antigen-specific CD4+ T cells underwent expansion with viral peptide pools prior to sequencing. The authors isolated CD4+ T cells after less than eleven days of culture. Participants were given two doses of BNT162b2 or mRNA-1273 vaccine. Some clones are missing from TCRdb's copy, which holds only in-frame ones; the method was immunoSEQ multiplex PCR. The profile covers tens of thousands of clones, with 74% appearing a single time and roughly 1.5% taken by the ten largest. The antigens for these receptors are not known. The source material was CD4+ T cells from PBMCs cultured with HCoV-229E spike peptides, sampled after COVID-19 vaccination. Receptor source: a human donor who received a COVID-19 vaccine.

The CDR3 here is CASTPFRPFYSPNYGYTF. DNA for the CDR3: TGCGCCAGCACCCCTTTCCGACCGTTCTACAGCCCTAACTATGGCTACACCTTC. This sequence joins TRBV10-1 and TRBJ1-2; D remains unclear. V lost 7 bases and J lost 0, with 24 bases in between. Looked up from germline, CDR1 is WNHNN and CDR2 is SYGVQD (reference sequence). The CDR3 length is 18 residues.

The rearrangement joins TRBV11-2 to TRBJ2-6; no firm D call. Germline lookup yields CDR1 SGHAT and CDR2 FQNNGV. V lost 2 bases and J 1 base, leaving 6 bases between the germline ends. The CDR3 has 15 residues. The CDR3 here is CASSLSRSGANVLTF. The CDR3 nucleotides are TGTGCCAGCAGCTTATCGAGATCTGGGGCCAACGTCCTGACTTTC.

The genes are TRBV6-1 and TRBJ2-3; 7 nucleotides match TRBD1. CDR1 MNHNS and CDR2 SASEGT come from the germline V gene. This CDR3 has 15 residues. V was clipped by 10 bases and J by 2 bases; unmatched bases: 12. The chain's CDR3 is CATLGQRKTTDTQYF. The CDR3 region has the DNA TGTGCCACTCTGGGACAGAGAAAAACCACAGATACGCAGTATTTT.

CDR3: CASSYSRRGKETQYF. For the CDR3, the DNA is TGTGCCAGCAGTTACTCGAGGCGGGGGAAGGAGACCCAGTACTTC. V is TRBV6-5 and J is TRBJ2-5; 7 positions agree with TRBD2. The CDR3 is 15 residues long. Trimming cost V 0 bases and J 5 bases; bases outside gene matches: 6. Germline V lookup: CDR1 MNHEY, CDR2 SVGAGI.

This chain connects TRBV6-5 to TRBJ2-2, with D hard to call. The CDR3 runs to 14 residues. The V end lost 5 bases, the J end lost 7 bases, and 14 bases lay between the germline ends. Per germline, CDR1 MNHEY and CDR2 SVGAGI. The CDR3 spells CASSPGPSNGELFF. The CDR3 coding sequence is TGTGCCAGCAGTCCCGGACCCTCCAACGGGGAGCTGTTTTTT.

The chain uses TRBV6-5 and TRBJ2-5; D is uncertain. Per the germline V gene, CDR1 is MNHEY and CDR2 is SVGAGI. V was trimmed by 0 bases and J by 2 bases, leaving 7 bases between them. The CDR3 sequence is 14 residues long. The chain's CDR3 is CASSYSPSQETQYF. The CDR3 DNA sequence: TGTGCCAGCAGTTACTCGCCCAGTCAAGAGACCCAGTACTTC.

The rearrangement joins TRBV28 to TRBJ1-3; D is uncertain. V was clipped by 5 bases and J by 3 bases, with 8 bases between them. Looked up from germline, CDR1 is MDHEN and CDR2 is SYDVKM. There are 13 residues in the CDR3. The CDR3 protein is CASSEVIGNTIYF. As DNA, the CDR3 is TGTGCCAGCAGTGAGGTGATTGGAAACACCATATATTTT.

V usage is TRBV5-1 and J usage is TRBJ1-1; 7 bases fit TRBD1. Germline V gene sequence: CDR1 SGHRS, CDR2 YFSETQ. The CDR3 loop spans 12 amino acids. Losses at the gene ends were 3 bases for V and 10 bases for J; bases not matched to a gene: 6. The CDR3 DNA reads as TGCGCCAGCAGCTCGGGACAGTTAGGAGCTTTCTTT. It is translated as CASSSGQLGAFF. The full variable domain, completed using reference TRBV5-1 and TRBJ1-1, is KAGVTQTPRYLIKTRGQQVTLSCSPISGHRSVSWYQQTPGQGLQFLFEYFSETQRNKGNFPGRFSGRQFSNSRSEMNVSTLELGDSALYLCASSSGQLGAFFGQGTRLTVV.

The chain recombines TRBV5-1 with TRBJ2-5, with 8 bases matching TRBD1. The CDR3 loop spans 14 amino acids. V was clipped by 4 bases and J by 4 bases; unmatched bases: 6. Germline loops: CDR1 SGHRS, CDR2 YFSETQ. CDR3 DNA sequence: TGCGCCAGCAGCAAAACAGGGGGTCGAGAGACCCAGTACTTC. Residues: CASSKTGGRETQYF.

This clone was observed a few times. Here the CDR3 DNA reads TGTGCCAGCAGCCGGCCGACAGCGACGAACACCGGGGAGCTGTTTTTT. It encodes CASSRPTATNTGELFF. The J gene is TRBJ2-2, the V gene TRBV6-6, with TRBD1 as a possible D gene (5 bases). CDR3 size: 16 residues. V was shortened by 6 bases and J by 0 bases, with 14 bases between the two germline ends. Germline V gives CDR1 MNHNY, CDR2 SVGAGI (reference sequence).

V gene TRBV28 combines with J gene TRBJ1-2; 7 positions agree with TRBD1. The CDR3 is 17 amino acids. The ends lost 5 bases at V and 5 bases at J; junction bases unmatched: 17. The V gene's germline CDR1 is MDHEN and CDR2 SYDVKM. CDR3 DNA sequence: TGTGCCAGCAGTAGTGGGACAGCCCGTGATGGAGCGTATGGCTACACCTTC. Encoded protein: CASSSGTARDGAYGYTF.

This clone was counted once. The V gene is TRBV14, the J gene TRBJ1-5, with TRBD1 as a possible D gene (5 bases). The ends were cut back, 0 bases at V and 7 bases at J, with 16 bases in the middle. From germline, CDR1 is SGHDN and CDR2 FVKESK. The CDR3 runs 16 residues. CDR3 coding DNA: TGTGCCAGCAGCCAAGATCGCCAGGGCCTAAGGCAGCCCCAGCATTTT. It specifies CASSQDRQGLRQPQHF.

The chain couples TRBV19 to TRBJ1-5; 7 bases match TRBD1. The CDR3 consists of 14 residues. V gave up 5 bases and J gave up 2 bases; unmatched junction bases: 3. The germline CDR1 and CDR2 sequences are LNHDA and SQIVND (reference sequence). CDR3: CASSGTGGNQPQHF. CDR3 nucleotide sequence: TGTGCCAGTAGTGGAACAGGGGGCAATCAGCCCCAGCATTTT.

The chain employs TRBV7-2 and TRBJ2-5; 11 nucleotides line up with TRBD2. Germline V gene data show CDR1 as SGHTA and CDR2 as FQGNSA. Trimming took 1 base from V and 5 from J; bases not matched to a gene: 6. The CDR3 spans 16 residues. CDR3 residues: CASSLGSGGALETQYF. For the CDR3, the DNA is TGTGCCAGCAGCTTAGGTAGCGGGGGGGCCTTGGAGACCCAGTACTTC.

The CDR3 region has the DNA TGCGCCAGCAGCATGTCTACAGGGACATTTCCCTACAATGAGCAGTTCTTC. Its translation: CASSMSTGTFPYNEQFF. V and J are TRBV5-1 and TRBJ2-1, with D tentatively TRBD1 (6 bases). Germline loops: CDR1 SGHRS, CDR2 YFSETQ. V dropped 4 bases and J dropped 2 bases, with 19 bases sitting between them. The CDR3 is 17 residues long.

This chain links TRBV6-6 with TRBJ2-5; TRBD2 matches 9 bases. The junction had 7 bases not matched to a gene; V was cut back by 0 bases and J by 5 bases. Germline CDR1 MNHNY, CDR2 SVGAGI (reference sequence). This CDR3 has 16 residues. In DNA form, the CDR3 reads TGTGCCAGCAGTTACTCTCGCGGGGGGGCCCGGGAGACCCAGTACTTC. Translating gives CASSYSRGGARETQYF.

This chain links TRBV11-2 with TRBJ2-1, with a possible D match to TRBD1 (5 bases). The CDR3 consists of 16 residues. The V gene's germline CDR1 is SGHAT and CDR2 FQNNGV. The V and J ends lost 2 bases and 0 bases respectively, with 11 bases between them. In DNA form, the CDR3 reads TGTGCCAGCAGCTTAATGGGGCAGGGCTCCTACAATGAGCAGTTCTTC. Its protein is CASSLMGQGSYNEQFF.

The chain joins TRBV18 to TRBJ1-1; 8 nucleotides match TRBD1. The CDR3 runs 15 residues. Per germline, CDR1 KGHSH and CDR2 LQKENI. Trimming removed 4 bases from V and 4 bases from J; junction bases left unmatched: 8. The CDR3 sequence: CASSQGQVRSTEAFF. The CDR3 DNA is TGTGCCAGCTCACAGGGACAGGTTAGGAGCACTGAAGCTTTCTTT.

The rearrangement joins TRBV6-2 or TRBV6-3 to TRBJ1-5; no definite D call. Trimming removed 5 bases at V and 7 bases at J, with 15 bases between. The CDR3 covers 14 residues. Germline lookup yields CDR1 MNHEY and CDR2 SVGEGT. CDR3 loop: CASSKPGGRQPQHF. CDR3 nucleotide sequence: TGTGCCAGCAGTAAACCGGGTGGGCGGCAGCCCCAGCATTTT.

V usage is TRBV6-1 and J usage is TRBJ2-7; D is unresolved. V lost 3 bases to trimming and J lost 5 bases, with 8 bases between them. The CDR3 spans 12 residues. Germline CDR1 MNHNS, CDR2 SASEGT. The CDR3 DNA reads TGTGCCAGCAGTGAGTACACGGACGAGCAGTACGTC. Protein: CASSEYTDEQYV.

The CDR3 DNA sequence: TGTGCCAGCAGCTTAGCGGCAGGGAGCACAGATACGCAGTATTTT. The encoded protein is CASSLAAGSTDTQYF. The V call is TRBV7-2, the J call TRBJ2-3, with D possibly TRBD1 on 5 matching bases. The CDR3 sequence is 15 residues long. The germline V gene has CDR1 SGHTA and CDR2 FQGNSA. Trimming cost V 0 bases and J 0 bases, with 7 bases left between them.

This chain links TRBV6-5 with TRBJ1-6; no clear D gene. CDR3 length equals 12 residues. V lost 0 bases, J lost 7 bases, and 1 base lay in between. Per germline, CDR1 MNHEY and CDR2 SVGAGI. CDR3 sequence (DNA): TGTGCCAGCAGTTACTCGAATTCACCCCTCCACTTT. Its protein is CASSYSNSPLHF.

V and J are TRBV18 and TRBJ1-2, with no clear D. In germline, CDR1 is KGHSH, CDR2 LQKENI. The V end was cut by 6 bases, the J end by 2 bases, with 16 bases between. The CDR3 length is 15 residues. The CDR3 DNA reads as TGTGCCAGCTCGCCTAGTCCAGGACCGAACTATGGCTACACCTTC. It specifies CASSPSPGPNYGYTF.

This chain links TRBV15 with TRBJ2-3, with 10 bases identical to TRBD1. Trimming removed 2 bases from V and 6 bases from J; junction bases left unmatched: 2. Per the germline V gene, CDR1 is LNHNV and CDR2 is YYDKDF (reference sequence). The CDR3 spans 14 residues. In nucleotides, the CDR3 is TGTGCCACCAGCAGAAGGACAGGGGGTGATACGCAGTATTTT. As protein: CATSRRTGGDTQYF.

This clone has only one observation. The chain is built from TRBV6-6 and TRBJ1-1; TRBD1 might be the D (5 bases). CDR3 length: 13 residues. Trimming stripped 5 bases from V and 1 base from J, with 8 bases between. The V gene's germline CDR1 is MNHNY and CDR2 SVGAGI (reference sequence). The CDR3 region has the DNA TGTGCCAGCAGTCCGAGGGGGAACACTGAAGCTTTCTTT. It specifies CASSPRGNTEAFF.